The 3 T cell receptor beta chains in this list originate from one sample, sequenced in a study of blood T cell repertoires in COVID-19. Sequencing was performed with immunoSEQ multiplex PCR; in TCRdb, only in-frame clones are kept and a portion is missing. The table includes 95,000 to 100,000 clones, around 92% detected once. The sequenced sample consisted of peripheral blood. The receptors were gathered from a man in his fifties or sixties with active COVID-19.

The J gene is TRBJ2-1, the V gene TRBV11-3; maybe TRBD2 (5 bases). The CDR3 is 16 amino acids. Germline V gene lookup returns CDR1 SGHNT and CDR2 YENEEA. Between the trimmed V and J ends, which lost 4 bases and 7 bases, there was a span of 20 bases. CDR3 nucleotides: TGTGCCAGCAGCTCCACCTCTGAGGGAGTTATTAATGAGCAGTTCTTC. Translation: CASSSTSEGVINEQFF.

The CDR3 DNA follows: TGTGCCAGCAGTTCCCCGACAGGGTATTCCTCTGGGGCCAACGTCCTGACTTTC. This gives the protein CASSSPTGYSSGANVLTF. The rearrangement links TRBV27 to TRBJ2-6, with 7 bases identical to TRBD1. With 4 bases clipped from V and 0 bases from J, the junction kept 9 bases outside the gene matches. The CDR3 extends over 18 amino acids. Germline V gene sequence: CDR1 MNHEY, CDR2 SMNVEV (reference sequence).

This chain links TRBV15 with TRBJ2-7; 13 positions match TRBD2. Germline CDR1 LNHNV, CDR2 YYDKDF (reference sequence). This CDR3 has 16 residues. Losses at the gene ends were 2 bases for V and 2 bases for J; bases not matched to a gene: 3. The CDR3 bases are TGTGCCACCAGCAGACGGACTAGCGGGAGCGCCTACGAGCAGTACTTC. Translating it yields CATSRRTSGSAYEQYF.